What follows are 5 T cell receptor beta chains derived from one specimen sequenced in a study of prognosis after radiotherapy for stage I lung cancer. CDR3 of TCR beta was amplified from genomic DNA via a two-round multiplex PCR. First-round PCR employed TRBV- and TRBJ-specific primers for each gene. MiXCR was run by TCRdb on the multiplex PCR reads, yielding one entry per CDR3 protein. The profile shows about 51,000 distinct CDR3 sequences, less than 35% of them singletons. This specimen consisted of PBMCs, obtained before or after stereotactic body radiation therapy (not recorded which). The receptors shown here come from a donor of 50 years or more with non-small cell lung cancer.

Of note for this clonotype: A read error is possible here, since a much larger clone lies one base away. CDR3 residues: CASSPSMGQPQHF. CDR3 nucleotides: TGTGCCAGCAGCCCCTCCATGGGTCAGCCCCAGCATTTT. The rearrangement links TRBV5-8 to TRBJ1-5; D call uncertain. Trimming shortened V by 4 bases and J by 6 bases, and 11 bases separated the two germline ends. The length of the CDR3 is 13 residues. Germline V gene lookup returns CDR1 SGHTS and CDR2 YDEGEE. Looking up the rest from reference TRBV5-8 and TRBJ1-5 gives the full variable domain: EAGVTQSPTHLIKTRGQQATLRCSPISGHTSVYWYQQALGLGLQFLLWYDEGEERNRGNFPPRFSGRQFPNYSSELNVNALELEDSALYLCASSPSMGQPQHFGDGTRLSIL.

The chain has TRBV6-2 or TRBV6-3 and TRBJ2-1; 15 nucleotides align to TRBD2. The CDR3 sequence is 16 residues long. V lost 2 bases to trimming and J lost 7 bases; unmatched junction nucleotides: 3. Germline CDR1 MNHEY, CDR2 SVGEGT. CDR3 in DNA: TGTGCCAGCAGTTACGGAGGGACTAGCGGGAGGAATGAGCAGTTCTTC. It is translated as CASSYGGTSGRNEQFF.

This clonotype was seen ten or more times. The chain couples TRBV3-1 to TRBJ1-1; the D gene is possibly TRBD1 (5 bases). V gave up 1 base and J gave up 2 bases, with 5 bases separating them. The CDR3 runs to 13 residues. Looked up from germline, CDR1 is LGHDT and CDR2 is YNNKEL (reference sequence). CDR3 DNA sequence: TGTGCCAGCAGCCAAGGGGGCAACACTGAAGCTTTCTTT. This codes for CASSQGGNTEAFF.

Many counts were recorded for this clonotype. DNA of the CDR3: TGTGCCAGCAGTGACGGGACAGGGGCAGCTATCGATACGCAGTATTTT. This gives the protein CASSDGTGAAIDTQYF. The chain uses TRBV2 and TRBJ2-3; 10 positions agree with TRBD1. This CDR3 has 16 residues. Germline CDR1 reads SNHLY; CDR2 reads FYNNEI. J lost 6 bases, V lost 3 bases, and 9 bases had no gene match.

The chain couples TRBV6-1 to TRBJ2-2; possible D gene TRBD1, 6 bases. There are 13 residues in the CDR3. V lost 7 bases to trimming and J lost 5 bases, with 11 bases between them. Germline CDR1 and CDR2: MNHNS and SASEGT. The CDR3 nucleotides read TGTGCCAGCAAACCCAGGGGTACCGGGGAGCTGTTTTTT. This codes for CASKPRGTGELFF.